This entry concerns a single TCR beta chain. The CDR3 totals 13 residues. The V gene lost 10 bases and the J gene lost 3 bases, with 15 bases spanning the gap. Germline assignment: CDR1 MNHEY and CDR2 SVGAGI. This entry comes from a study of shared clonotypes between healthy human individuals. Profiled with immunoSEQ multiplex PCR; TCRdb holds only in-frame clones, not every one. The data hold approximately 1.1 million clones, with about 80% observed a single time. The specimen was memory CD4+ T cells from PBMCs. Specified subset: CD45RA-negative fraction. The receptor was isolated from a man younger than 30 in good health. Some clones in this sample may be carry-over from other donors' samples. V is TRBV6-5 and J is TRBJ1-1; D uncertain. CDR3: CAILTPGHTEAFF. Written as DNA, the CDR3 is TGTGCCATCCTGACCCCTGGGCACACTGAAGCTTTCTTT.